The present entry profiles one TCR beta chain with its context. The antigen is unknown. Trimming pared 0 bases from V and 7 bases from J, leaving 12 bases between. This CDR3 comprises 14 residues. From germline, CDR1 is LGHNA and CDR2 YNFKEQ. The data originate from a study of blood T cells in healthy people across ages. Study-level background: Capturing about one barcoded beta molecule per two T cells was achieved by template switching. General study results and limits: Whereas aged donors had fewer naive CD4+ cells, long-lived donors had more of them and higher diversity.

Primed by a sample-barcoded 5' primer and a J-beta primer mix, a second PCR proceeded for about 6 to 12 cycles. TCRdb called the 5' RACE reads again in MiXCR, with one record for every CDR3 protein. The repertoire holds roughly 830,000 distinct CDR3 sequences, with 60% to 80% as singletons. Isolating PBMCs gave at least 6 million of these cells per sample. Per sample, at least 5 micrograms of total RNA were extracted. The genes are TRBV4-2 and TRBJ1-2, with a weak D call TRBD1 (5 bases). The TCR sequence derives from a man aged 25 to 45 in good health. The specimen sequenced was blood. The CDR3 spells CASSQDRDRGGYTF. The CDR3 DNA reads as TGTGCCAGCAGCCAAGACAGGGATAGGGGTGGCTACACCTTC.